The table lists the clone carrying this T cell receptor beta chain with a few counts. Other DNA sequences in this sample translate to the same CDR3. Sequencing used immunoSEQ multiplex PCR; TCRdb keeps in-frame clones, though not all of them. Here the sample spans fewer than 200,000 clones, roughly 70% being singletons. This sample was taken from a study of blood T cell repertoires in COVID-19. Germline V gene data show CDR1 as KGHSH and CDR2 as LQKENI. There are 15 residues in the CDR3. The V segment lost 3 bases and the J segment 1 base; nucleotides outside the gene matches: 1. This chain links TRBV18 with TRBJ1-2, with TRBD1 identical over 11 bases. The receptor's source is a woman of 80 years or more with acute or convalescent COVID-19. The material sequenced was peripheral blood. Here the CDR3 reads CASSPGTGGNYGYTF. CDR3 nucleotides: TGTGCCAGCTCACCTGGGACAGGGGGTAACTATGGCTACACCTTC.